The sequence of this T cell receptor beta chain was determined in a study of cytomegalovirus exposure and HLA in healthy donors. Primers: 60 Vbeta forward and 13 Jbeta reverse. TCRdb keeps only in-frame clones here, not all; method: immunoSEQ multiplex PCR. This repertoire shows about 200,000 clones, 73% found once; its top ten account for about 2%. Whole-study results and caveats: Listed as cytomegalovirus-associated were 150 or so TCR beta chains.

This clone has a single count. Its matching antigen is unknown. Germline V gene data show CDR1 as LNHDA and CDR2 as SQIVND (reference sequence). The CDR3 has 13 amino acids. Trimming took off 7 bases at V and 3 bases at J, with 12 bases between the two ends. This sequence was found in a woman aged 25 to 39 in good health and CMV-seronegative. The chain is built from TRBV19 and TRBJ1-1; D remains ambiguous. Source material: PBMCs. The CDR3 region has the DNA TGTGCCAGTACCCCTGGGCAATACACTGAAGCTTTCTTT. Translated: CASTPGQYTEAFF.